This passage covers 4 T cell receptor beta chains from one sample sequenced in a study of blood T cell repertoires in COVID-19. Clones were sequenced by immunoSEQ multiplex PCR, and TCRdb holds only the in-frame ones, with some missing. The table includes nearly 250,000 clones, more than 70% detected once. The sample taken for sequencing was peripheral blood. These receptors originate from a woman of 80 years or more with COVID-19, enrolled during active disease.

This clone was seen more than once but under ten times. This rearrangement joins TRBV28 to TRBJ2-2, with D possibly TRBD1 on 6 matching bases. The CDR3 loop spans 15 amino acids. The ends were cut back, 5 bases at V and 5 bases at J, with 15 bases in the middle. Per the germline V gene, CDR1 is MDHEN and CDR2 is SYDVKM. DNA for the CDR3: TGTGCCAGCAGTCCCTACAGGGTTCGGACCGGGGAGCTGTTTTTT. It encodes CASSPYRVRTGELFF.

The chain joins TRBV5-1 to TRBJ1-1; D is undetermined. The CDR3 consists of 15 residues. Trimming left V 4 bases short and J 1 base short, with 14 bases between. Germline V gives CDR1 SGHRS, CDR2 YFSETQ. The CDR3 region has the DNA TGCGCCAGCAGCCGACCGAATCTAGAGAACACTGAAGCTTTCTTT. It yields the protein CASSRPNLENTEAFF. Combining the CDR3 with reference TRBV5-1 and TRBJ1-1 gives the whole variable domain KAGVTQTPRYLIKTRGQQVTLSCSPISGHRSVSWYQQTPGQGLQFLFEYFSETQRNKGNFPGRFSGRQFSNSRSEMNVSTLELGDSALYLCASSRPNLENTEAFFGQGTRLTVV.

The rearrangement uses TRBV28 and TRBJ1-5, with 7 bases that match TRBD1. This CDR3 is 12 amino acids long. CDR1 and CDR2 from the germline V gene are MDHEN and SYDVKM. Trimming took 5 bases from V and 11 from J; bases not matched to a gene: 6. Here the CDR3 DNA reads TGTGCCAGCAGTCGAGGGGGCGCGTCCCAGCATTTT. This gives the protein CASSRGGASQHF.

The chain uses TRBV10-3 and TRBJ2-3; the match to TRBD2 covers 11 bases. CDR1 and CDR2 from the germline V gene are ENHRY and SYGVKD. The CDR3 spans 15 residues. V was clipped by 8 bases and J by 2 bases; unmatched bases: 6. CDR3 in amino acids: CAIGPTSGNTDTQYF. In nucleotides, the CDR3 is TGTGCCATCGGCCCGACTAGCGGGAACACAGATACGCAGTATTTT.